This record covers a single T cell receptor beta chain. What it recognizes is unknown. cDNA molecules carried unique molecular identifiers, and template switching added a universal primer site. One entry per CDR3 protein results from TCRdb running MiXCR on the 5' RACE reads. The sample contains around 1.7 million distinct CDR3 sequences, roughly 35% of which appear only once. These data come from a study of identical twins. All donors were healthy Caucasians. Study outcomes and limitations: Twins shared out-of-frame alpha sequences with excess low generation probability. These conclusions were based on statistical analysis (cross-sectional, not following the same donors).

The source is a newborn girl in good health. The sequencing input was cord blood.

The DNA for the CDR3 is TGCAGCGTCACAGGGTTTCCTAACTATGGCTACACCTTC. This gives the protein CSVTGFPNYGYTF. This rearrangement joins TRBV29-1 to TRBJ1-2; possibly TRBD1 for D (6 bases). This CDR3 comprises 13 residues. CDR1 is SQVTM and CDR2 is ANQGSEA in the germline V gene. V was trimmed by 6 bases and J by 0 bases, leaving 11 bases between them.